This TCR beta chain was obtained from a study of cytomegalovirus exposure and HLA in healthy donors. Turning to the study itself: Approximately 83 million unique TCRs from HLA-typed donors were held in an early data release.

This clone was recorded only once. The PCR contained 60 Vbeta and 13 Jbeta primers. The protocol was immunoSEQ multiplex PCR, while the TCRdb copy is restricted to in-frame clones and leaves out a portion. The data show tens of thousands of clones, around three quarters seen once. In germline, CDR1 is SGHNT, CDR2 YYREEE (reference sequence). The CDR3 has 13 residues. After removal of 8 bases from V and 10 bases from J, the junction contained 13 bases not matched to a gene. The TCR originated in a young man in good health and CMV-seronegative. The chain uses TRBV5-4 and TRBJ1-1, with 8 bases matching TRBD1. The specimen was PBMCs. CDR3 region: CASTNRDRMRAFF. The CDR3 nucleotides read TGTGCCAGTACCAACCGGGACAGGATGAGAGCTTTCTTT.